This entry describes one T cell receptor beta chain. The V gene's germline CDR1 is KGHDR and CDR2 SFDVKD. Trimming removed 0 bases from V and 4 bases from J, with 14 bases in between. The CDR3 is made up of 17 amino acids. This entry is derived from a study of control samples from healthy donors and cancer patients. The data were produced by immunoSEQ multiplex PCR, yet TCRdb's version contains in-frame clones alone and is incomplete. The table shows approximately 130,000 clones, with around nine tenths occurring only once. Sample: blood. The V and J genes are TRBV24-1 and TRBJ2-2, with D perhaps TRBD2 (5 bases). This TCR derives from a man younger than 45 in good health. CDR3 coding DNA: TGTGCCACCAGTGATTTGCGTGCGGGCACCGGCACCGGGGAGCTGTTTTTT. It is translated as CATSDLRAGTGTGELFF.